These 29 T cell receptor beta chains were sequenced from one sample in a study of shared clonotypes between healthy human individuals. Sequenced by immunoSEQ multiplex PCR; TCRdb stores in-frame clones only, minus some. Of a few million clones in the sample, approximately 96% were seen once. Sequenced material: naive CD4+ T cells sorted from blood. The subset here: CD45RA+ positively selected. These receptors all stem from a man aged 18 to 35 in good health.

The genes are TRBV13 and TRBJ1-2; D may be TRBD1 (5 bases). V was cut by 3 bases and J by 3 bases, with 14 bases left in between. CDR3 length equals 15 residues. Germline loops: CDR1 PRHDT, CDR2 FYEKMQ (reference sequence). This chain's CDR3 is CASSLVGRDDYGYTF. In nucleotides, the CDR3 is TGTGCCAGCAGCTTGGTCGGGAGGGACGACTATGGCTACACCTTC.

The chain uses TRBV9 and TRBJ2-2, with TRBD1 matching over 10 bases. J lost 6 bases, V lost 4 bases, and 6 bases had no gene match. Germline assignment: CDR1 SGDLS and CDR2 YYNGEE. This CDR3 has 15 amino acids. The CDR3 here is CASSRVGQGAGELFF. The DNA for the CDR3 is TGTGCCAGCAGCCGTGTTGGACAGGGGGCCGGGGAGCTGTTTTTT.

V usage is TRBV6-5 and J usage is TRBJ2-1, with a weak D call TRBD2 (6 bases). The CDR3 loop spans 16 amino acids. Looked up from germline, CDR1 is MNHEY and CDR2 is SVGAGI. V dropped 0 bases and J dropped 7 bases, with 16 bases sitting between them. Here the CDR3 DNA reads TGTGCCAGCAGTTACTCGACTAGTGCCGGGCGGAATGAGCAGTTCTTC. Translating it yields CASSYSTSAGRNEQFF.

This clone was recorded only once. Other DNA variants within this sample encode the same CDR3. The chain carries TRBV9 and TRBJ2-1, with 11 bases matching TRBD2. Looked up from germline, CDR1 is SGDLS and CDR2 is YYNGEE. V lost 5 bases, J lost 4 bases, and 5 bases stayed unmatched. The CDR3 covers 15 residues. This chain's CDR3 is CASSPGTSGYNEQFF. DNA for the CDR3: TGTGCCAGCAGTCCCGGGACTAGCGGATACAATGAGCAGTTCTTC.

The V gene is TRBV6-5, the J gene TRBJ2-7, with TRBD2 matching 9 bases. The length of the CDR3 is 15 residues. Germline V gene data show CDR1 as MNHEY and CDR2 as SVGAGI. Unmatched junction bases numbered 5, after V lost 2 bases and J lost 3 bases. The CDR3 DNA reads as TGTGCCAGCAGTTACCAAGCGGGAGGTAGCTACGAGCAGTACTTC. Its protein product is CASSYQAGGSYEQYF.

The V gene is TRBV10-3, the J gene TRBJ1-6; 9 bases map to TRBD1. Germline loops: CDR1 ENHRY, CDR2 SYGVKD. Trimming took 8 bases from V and 8 from J; bases not matched to a gene: 4. The CDR3 spans 13 residues. Here the CDR3 DNA reads TGTGCCATCCGGGACAGGGAGGATTCACCCCTCCACTTT. It translates to CAIRDREDSPLHF.

The rearrangement links TRBV7-2 to TRBJ1-4, with 7 bases matching TRBD1. The V gene's germline CDR1 is SGHTA and CDR2 FQGNSA. The length of the CDR3 is 15 residues. V shed 2 bases, J shed 5 bases, and the junction held 5 bases outside the gene matches. CDR3 in amino acids: CASSLRGQKNEKLFF. The CDR3 nucleotides read TGTGCCAGCAGCTTAAGGGGACAGAAAAATGAAAAACTGTTTTTT.

With respect to this clone: One junction end disagrees with the germline gene, perhaps due to a read error. V is TRBV2 and J is TRBJ2-3; TRBD2 might be the D (6 bases). Germline-derived CDR1 and CDR2 are SNHLY and FYNNEI. The CDR3 sequence is 14 residues long. The CDR3 bases are TGTGCCAGCACTGAACGGGGGAGTTCAGATACGCAGTATTTT. Encoded protein: CASTERGSSDTQYF.

The V gene is TRBV19, the J gene TRBJ1-1; 8 bases line up with TRBD1. Germline V lookup: CDR1 LNHDA, CDR2 SQIVND (reference sequence). The CDR3 extends over 14 amino acids. J gave up 4 bases and V 5 bases, and 6 bases lay outside the gene matches. CDR3 in DNA: TGTGCCAGTAGTCCGCAGGGGGCGGTCACTGAAGCTTTCTTT. It is translated as CASSPQGAVTEAFF.

The rearrangement joins TRBV2 to TRBJ1-2; D is possibly TRBD1 (5 bases). The V end was cut by 6 bases, the J end by 6 bases, with 14 bases between. This CDR3 region has 13 residues. Germline V gene data show CDR1 as SNHLY and CDR2 as FYNNEI. The CDR3 sequence is CASSQQRGDGYTF. The CDR3 region has the DNA TGTGCCAGCAGCCAACAACGGGGCGATGGCTACACCTTC. The full variable domain, in which reference TRBV2 and TRBJ1-2 provide the parts outside the CDR3, is EPEVTQTPSHQVTQMGQEVILRCVPISNHLYFYWYRQILGQKVEFLVSFYNNEISEKSEIFDDQFSVERPDGSNFTLKIRSTKLEDSAMYFCASSQQRGDGYTFGSGTRLTVV.

The rearrangement links TRBV2 to TRBJ2-5; D might be TRBD1 or TRBD2, each matching 5 bases. The CDR3 spans 14 residues. V was trimmed by 7 bases and J by 5 bases, leaving 17 bases between them. CDR1 is SNHLY, CDR2 FYNNEI, per germline. The CDR3 loop reads CASTRGWGLETQYF. CDR3 in DNA: TGTGCCAGCACCAGAGGATGGGGGTTGGAGACCCAGTACTTC.

The CDR3: CASSVGTSGRATGELFF. In nucleotides, the CDR3 is TGTGCCAGCAGCGTCGGGACTAGCGGGAGGGCCACCGGGGAGCTGTTTTTT. The chain combines TRBV5-4 with TRBJ2-2; 16 bases are a match to TRBD2. The CDR3 loop spans 17 amino acids. Unmatched junction bases numbered 4, after V lost 4 bases and J lost 4 bases. The V gene's germline CDR1 is SGHNT and CDR2 YYREEE (reference sequence).

The chain recombines TRBV5-6 with TRBJ2-3, with D possibly TRBD2 on 7 matching bases. This CDR3 region has 14 residues. Trimming pared 4 bases from V and 6 bases from J, leaving 15 bases between. Germline CDR1 reads SGHDT; CDR2 reads YYEEEE. The CDR3 reads CASSGRGESDTQYF. Here the CDR3 DNA reads TGTGCCAGCAGCGGGAGGGGGGAGTCCGATACGCAGTATTTT. Full variable domain (missing parts from reference TRBV5-6 and TRBJ2-3): DAGVTQSPTHLIKTRGQQVTLRCSPKSGHDTVSWYQQALGQGPQFIFQYYEEEERQRGNFPDRFSGHQFPNYSSELNVNALLLGDSALYLCASSGRGESDTQYFGPGTRLTVL.

J is TRBJ2-3 and V is TRBV7-2, with TRBD2 identical over 7 bases. CDR1 and CDR2 (germline): SGHTA, FQGNSA. Losses at the gene ends were 5 bases for V and 1 base for J; bases not matched to a gene: 18. This CDR3 region has 19 residues. DNA for the CDR3: TGTGCCAGCAGCGGCCGTTTCGCGGGAGTAGGTACGCGCACAGATACGCAGTATTTT. Residues: CASSGRFAGVGTRTDTQYF. The full variable domain, with the rest looked up from reference TRBV7-2 and TRBJ2-3, is GAGVSQSPSNKVTEKGKDVELRCDPISGHTALYWYRQSLGQGLEFLIYFQGNSAPDKSGLPSDRFSAERTGGSVSTLTIQRTQQEDSAVYLCASSGRFAGVGTRTDTQYFGPGTRLTVL.

CDR3 in amino acids: CASSQDHRNTDTQYF. CDR3 DNA: TGCGCCAGCAGCCAAGATCACAGGAACACAGATACGCAGTATTTT. V is TRBV4-1 and J is TRBJ2-3; TRBD1 might be the D (5 bases). Trimming shortened V by 0 bases and J by 2 bases, and 9 bases separated the two germline ends. There are 15 residues in the CDR3. The germline V gene has CDR1 MGHRA and CDR2 YSYEKL.

To note about this clone: The same CDR3 arises from other DNA sequences in this sample as well. The V and J genes are TRBV11-2 and TRBJ2-7; TRBD2 matches 8 bases. The CDR3 is 15 residues long. V was pared by 1 base and J by 0 bases, with 2 bases of the junction left unmatched. Germline lookup yields CDR1 SGHAT and CDR2 FQNNGV. This CDR3 is CASSLVAGLSYEQYF. CDR3 DNA sequence: TGTGCCAGCAGCTTAGTAGCGGGACTCTCCTACGAGCAGTACTTC.

The sample holds one count of this clone. V is TRBV7-9 and J is TRBJ2-5; 7 bases map to TRBD2. Germline CDR1 reads SEHNR; CDR2 reads FQNEAQ (reference sequence). This CDR3 has 17 amino acids. J lost 4 bases, V lost 1 base, and 12 bases had no gene match. CDR3 region: CASSLDRGSSRVETQYF. The CDR3 coding sequence is TGTGCCAGCAGCTTAGATCGCGGGAGCTCGCGGGTAGAGACCCAGTACTTC.

Note on this clone: Additional DNA sequences in this sample encode the identical CDR3. V gene TRBV18 combines with J gene TRBJ1-1; D is ambiguous. The CDR3 contains 14 residues. Trimming removed 3 bases at V and 1 base at J, with 9 bases between. Germline V gene data show CDR1 as KGHSH and CDR2 as LQKENI. CDR3 in amino acids: CASSPLAANTEAFF. The DNA for the CDR3 is TGTGCCAGCTCACCGCTCGCGGCGAACACTGAAGCTTTCTTT.

V usage is TRBV5-1 and J usage is TRBJ1-6; unclear D gene. Deletions cut 0 bases from V and 8 bases from J, with 9 bases between. CDR1 and CDR2 from the germline V gene are SGHRS and YFSETQ. This CDR3 spans 14 amino acids. The CDR3 DNA is TGCGCCAGCAGCTTGGCCGGGCGGGATTCACCCCTCCACTTT. Residues: CASSLAGRDSPLHF.

The chain couples TRBV7-9 to TRBJ2-7; 10 bases map to TRBD1. This CDR3 contains 16 residues. Trimming cost V 4 bases and J 1 base; bases outside gene matches: 7. From germline, CDR1 is SEHNR and CDR2 FQNEAQ (reference sequence). The CDR3 DNA follows: TGTGCCAGCAGCTCCCTCCCGGGACAGGGGTCCTACGAGCAGTACTTC. Its translation is CASSSLPGQGSYEQYF.

The chain has TRBV4-1 and TRBJ2-4; 9 bases agree with TRBD1. CDR1 is MGHRA, CDR2 YSYEKL, per germline. V lost 2 bases and J lost 5; bases outside the gene matches: 4. The CDR3 contains 15 residues. The CDR3 nucleotides are TGCGCCAGCAGCCAACCGGGACAGGGTCAAAACATTCAGTACTTC. It encodes CASSQPGQGQNIQYF.

This rearrangement joins TRBV7-2 to TRBJ1-3, with D unresolved. This CDR3 comprises 14 residues. Looked up from germline, CDR1 is SGHTA and CDR2 is FQGNSA. Trimming removed 5 bases from V and 4 bases from J, with 12 bases in between. The CDR3 spells CASSIIGGGNTIYF. For the CDR3, the DNA is TGTGCCAGCAGCATCATCGGCGGAGGAAACACCATATATTTT.

V is TRBV5-1 and J is TRBJ2-5, with D perhaps assigned TRBD1 or TRBD2 (5 bases each). The V end was cut by 4 bases, the J end by 5 bases, with 18 bases between. The CDR3 is made up of 15 amino acids. CDR1 and CDR2 from the germline V gene are SGHRS and YFSETQ. The CDR3 here is CASSPGTGKGETQYF. CDR3 DNA: TGCGCCAGCAGCCCCGGGACCGGGAAGGGGGAGACCCAGTACTTC.

The gene calls are TRBV14 and TRBJ2-7; possibly TRBD1 for D (5 bases). Germline loops: CDR1 SGHDN, CDR2 FVKESK. Between the trimmed V and J ends, which lost 2 bases and 3 bases, there was a span of 5 bases. The CDR3 runs to 12 residues. CDR3 in DNA: TGTGCCAGCAGCCAAACAGGCTACGAGCAGTACTTC. This codes for CASSQTGYEQYF.

The V and J genes are TRBV6-5 and TRBJ1-5; no firm D call. The ends were cut back, 0 bases at V and 6 bases at J, with 15 bases in the middle. Germline CDR1 MNHEY, CDR2 SVGAGI. CDR3 length: 16 residues. Here the CDR3 reads CASSYSPPTGGQPQHF. CDR3 coding DNA: TGTGCCAGCAGTTACTCGCCTCCCACGGGCGGTCAGCCCCAGCATTTT.

As regards this clone: Distinct nucleotide sequences in the sample also encode this CDR3. Written as DNA, the CDR3 is TGTGCCAGCAGTTATGACAGTTCTGGAAACACCATATATTTT. This translates into CASSYDSSGNTIYF. The chain is built from TRBV6-5 and TRBJ1-3; a possible D gene is TRBD1 (5 bases). V lost 3 bases to trimming and J lost 1 base, with 7 bases between them. This CDR3 has 14 amino acids. Germline V CDR1 and CDR2: MNHEY, SVGAGI.

This clone has only one observation. The chain has TRBV19 and TRBJ2-1; tentatively, D is TRBD1 (6 bases). Germline-derived CDR1 and CDR2 are LNHDA and SQIVND (reference sequence). The CDR3 sequence is 14 residues long. With 1 base removed from V and 4 bases from J, the gap between germline ends came to 8 bases. The CDR3 coding sequence is TGTGCCAGTAGTATAGGCAGGGGATACAATGAGCAGTTCTTC. Translating it yields CASSIGRGYNEQFF.

The gene calls are TRBV6-1 and TRBJ2-7; possibly TRBD1 for D (6 bases). The CDR3 length is 12 residues. V dropped 6 bases and J dropped 3 bases, with 9 bases sitting between them. Germline V gene data show CDR1 as MNHNS and CDR2 as SASEGT. The CDR3 is CASRGQHYEQYF. CDR3 nucleotide sequence: TGTGCCAGCAGAGGACAGCACTACGAGCAGTACTTC.

This clone came up once. The genes are TRBV18 and TRBJ1-1, with 8 bases that match TRBD1. The junction had 1 base not matched to a gene; V was cut back by 0 bases and J by 7 bases. CDR1 and CDR2 from the germline V gene are KGHSH and LQKENI. CDR3 size: 13 residues. CDR3 amino acids: CASSPPGQGEAFF. The DNA for the CDR3 is TGTGCCAGCTCACCACCCGGACAGGGTGAAGCTTTCTTT. The complete variable domain, with remaining parts taken from reference TRBV18 and TRBJ1-1, reads NAGVMQNPRHLVRRRGQEARLRCSPMKGHSHVYWYRQLPEEGLKFMVYLQKENIIDESGMPKERFSAEFPKEGPSILRIQQVVRGDSAAYFCASSPPGQGEAFFGQGTRLTVV.